The clone carrying this T cell receptor beta chain was seen many times. Its antigen remains unidentified. Germline trimming cut 5 bases from V and 2 bases from J; bases unmatched to any gene: 13. The germline V gene has CDR1 SEHNR and CDR2 FQNEAQ (reference sequence). The CDR3 is made up of 17 amino acids. Those with hyperthyroidism were 18 to 65 years old, newly diagnosed, and ill for under 2 months. This entry comes from a study of T cells in Graves' hyperthyroidism and ophthalmopathy. Study conclusions and caveats: Among clonotypes expanded in thyroid above 0.001, most were also found in blood.

Using RNA transcripts as the source, TCR beta CDR3 regions were amplified. During a first-round RT-PCR of the TCR CDR3, the HTBI primer set was used. TCRdb analysed the multiplex PCR reads with MiXCR anew, one entry per CDR3 protein. The profile shows approximately 740,000 distinct CDR3 sequences, 14% of them singletons. The receptor was isolated from a woman younger than 30 with Graves' hyperthyroidism. Material for sequencing was blood. The genes are TRBV7-9 and TRBJ2-5, with 8 positions matching TRBD2. CDR3 sequence reads: CASSPGTSGALQETQYF. CDR3 sequence (DNA): TGTGCCAGCAGCCCAGGCACTAGCGGAGCATTACAAGAGACCCAGTACTTC.